This record concerns one T cell receptor (beta chain) sequence. In its sample, this clonotype was seen a few times. Its antigen target is currently unknown. No clone much larger than this one lies a single base away; base qualities are absent. The library was prepared using 5' RACE. Sequencing was carried out with an Illumina HiSeq 2000. A universal primer binding site was added through template switching, and the final cDNA carried a unique molecular identifier so that TCR cDNA molecules could be counted accurately. Specific primers in the conserved constant-segment region were used to synthesize first-strand cDNA for TCR alpha and beta chains. To control for contamination, every cDNA library was double barcoded, receiving both a SMART-Mk sample barcode and Illumina barcodes. TruSeq adapter sequences, together with Illumina sample barcodes, were added in two successive PCR steps. The Illumina HiSeq platform was used with custom primers to sequence TCR alpha and beta cDNA libraries. Under the source paper's analysis protocol: Raw reads were processed with MiGEC to extract unique molecular identifiers, and MiXCR was used to determine CDR3 positions. Recombination models were inferred per individual with the repgenHMM and IGoR tools using an EM algorithm. The analysis of shared clonotypes was done with the tcR package in R, with sharing normalized by the product of cloneset sizes. To study raw recombination without the effects of thymic and clonal selection, out-of-frame nonproductive sequences were analyzed. TCRdb redid the processing of the public reads, applying fastp at Q25 and MiXCR, and retained in-frame beta chains. Each record represents a unique CDR3 protein, reported with the most common genes and DNA among its rows. The V and J calls were not made by the authors but by TCRdb's processing. The sample table holds 1.5 million or so distinct CDR3 sequences, of which about 32% were seen once. The top ten clones comprise about 0.27% of the sample.

This entry is derived from a study of identical twins (dated by TCRdb to 2016 to 2017). With regard to the full study: To test whether fetal clonotypes persist, the study used deep sequencing on TCR alpha and beta repertoires from monozygotic twins, unrelated adults of various ages, and cord blood. To rule out contamination, replicate twin experiments were performed at different times with different library preparation protocols.

Reading from cysteine to phenylalanine, the CDR3 counts 18 amino acids. The retained sequence is limited to the CDR3, 54 bases, with the frame set at the first base. V gives up 0 bases and J gives up 2 bases, and the segment between their germline ends measures 20 bases. In the germline V gene (reference sequence), CDR1 corresponds to LGHDT and CDR2 to YNNKEL. Every donor was a healthy Caucasian. Summary of the overall study and its limitations: Abundant cord blood beta clonotypes carried fewer insertions; young adult naive repertoires showed a weaker similar trend, while memory repertoires showed none. Invariant T cells such as MAIT and iNKT could partly confound zero-insertion analyses, although diverse VJ usage argued against such confounding for most clonotypes. The excess sharing between twins in beta out-of-frame sequences was weaker because fewer shared sequences reduced the signal-to-noise ratio. Conclusions relied on cross-sectional statistical analysis, since the same donors could not be followed over many years. Out-of-frame TCR alpha sequences shared between twins showed an excess of low generation-probability sequences compared with coincidental sharing between unrelated individuals. Recombination models systematically underestimated out-of-frame TCR alpha sharing in monozygotic twins but agreed with sharing between unrelated individuals.

The source of this sequence is a newborn girl in good health. Sequencing was performed on cord blood. The rearranged segments are TRBV3-1 and TRBJ2-7; confidence is insufficient to name the D gene. The CDR3 loop reads CASSQDYVGLGMPYEQYF. The nucleotide sequence is TGTGCCAGCAGCCAAGATTATGTTGGGCTGGGGATGCCCTACGAGCAGTACTTC.